These T cell receptor beta chains were read from a single sample in a study of blood T cell repertoires in COVID-19. Sequenced by immunoSEQ multiplex PCR; TCRdb stores in-frame clones only, minus some. The sample carries some 180,000 clones, approximately 83% recorded once. Sequenced sample: peripheral blood. These receptors were collected from a middle-aged woman with COVID-19, enrolled during active disease. The CDR3 runs from the conserved cysteine through the conserved F or W. Fields, in order: V gene, clone size, CDR3 length, J gene, D gene, CDR3 protein, CDR3 DNA. A D gene is named only where the DNA matches it firmly. The size of a clone is reported for some rows only, either as once, few or many, or as a class for expanded clones.

TRBV9,-,9,TRBJ1-1,-,CASSVVGQF,TGTGCCAGCAGCGTAGTTGGACAATTT
TRBV5-4,-,14,TRBJ2-5,-,CASSLRREQETQYF,TGTGCCAGCAGCCTTCGGCGGGAACAAGAGACCCAGTACTTC
TRBV9,-,14,TRBJ2-1,-,CASSRTVGYNEQFF,TGTGCCAGCAGCCGGACAGTTGGCTACAATGAGCAGTTCTTC
TRBV7-8,-,11,TRBJ1-1,-,CASSRGLEAFF,TGTGCCAGCAGCCGGGGGCTTGAAGCTTTCTTT
TRBV21-1,-,18,TRBJ2-3,-,CASSTGDSYSGLLDTQYF,TGTGCCAGCAGCACTGGGGACAGCTACTCTGGTCTCTTAGATACGCAGTATTTT
TRBV6-2/TRBV6-3,once,12,TRBJ1-1,-,CASSPHSPEAFF,TGTGCCAGCAGCCCTCACAGCCCTGAAGCTTTCTTT
TRBV6-5,-,14,TRBJ2-7,-,CASSPDRTRGGQYF,TGTGCCAGCAGCCCCGACAGGACCAGGGGCGGGCAGTACTTC
TRBV7-7,few,15,TRBJ2-5,-,CASSLSGTPQETQYF,TGTGCCAGCAGCTTATCCGGGACACCCCAAGAGACCCAGTACTTC
TRBV10-3,few,19,TRBJ1-1,TRBD1,CAISESGQGAYPLNTEAFF,TGTGCCATCAGTGAGTCAGGGCAGGGGGCCTATCCATTGAACACTGAAGCTTTCTTT
TRBV10-3,few,16,TRBJ1-2,TRBD1,CAISEPARGPSYGYTF,TGTGCCATCAGTGAGCCCGCCAGGGGGCCCTCCTATGGCTACACCTTC
TRBV19,-,12,TRBJ1-1,-,CASSIAAGQAFF,TGTGCCAGTAGTATAGCGGCGGGGCAAGCTTTCTTT
TRBV7-9,once,15,TRBJ1-6,TRBD1,CASRSPDRENSPLHF,TGTGCCAGCAGATCCCCGGACAGGGAGAATTCACCCCTCCACTTT
TRBV6-5,-,12,TRBJ2-1,-,CASSITGAEQFF,TGTGCCAGCAGTATAACGGGAGCTGAGCAGTTCTTC
TRBV2,-,11,TRBJ2-7,-,CASSPKYEQYF,TGTGCCAGCAGCCCCAAATACGAGCAGTACTTC
TRBV5-1,few,14,TRBJ2-7,-,CASSLVQEPYEQYF,TGCGCCAGCAGCTTGGTACAGGAACCCTACGAGCAGTACTTC
TRBV27,-,15,TRBJ1-6,TRBD1,CASSHTRDRGSPLHF,TGTGCCAGCAGCCATACCCGGGACAGGGGTTCACCCCTCCACTTT
TRBV7-9,many,15,TRBJ2-7,TRBD1,CASSNPRDRAYEQYF,TGTGCCAGCAGCAACCCCCGGGACAGGGCCTACGAGCAGTACTTC
TRBV6-5,-,15,TRBJ2-5,TRBD2,CASGGALAVQETQYF,TGTGCCAGCGGAGGGGCGCTAGCGGTCCAAGAGACCCAGTACTTC
TRBV7-2,once,17,TRBJ2-1,-,CASSLDSSSVVGNEQFF,TGTGCCAGCAGCTTAGATTCGTCCAGCGTTGTCGGCAATGAGCAGTTCTTC
TRBV9,once,13,TRBJ1-6,TRBD1,CASTRTGNSPLHF,TGTGCCAGCACCCGGACAGGGAATTCACCCCTCCACTTT
TRBV6-5,once,13,TRBJ2-7,TRBD2,CATTGTSPYEQYF,TGTGCCACCACCGGGACTAGTCCCTACGAGCAGTACTTC
TRBV28,-,14,TRBJ2-7,-,CASREEGSSYEQYF,TGTGCCAGCCGAGAGGAGGGGAGCTCCTACGAGCAGTACTTC
TRBV4-1,-,17,TRBJ2-3,-,CASSQEVGTGIADTQYF,TGCGCCAGCAGCCAAGAAGTCGGGACTGGTATTGCAGATACGCAGTATTTT
TRBV24-1,-,16,TRBJ1-1,-,CATSDSRTDLNTEAFF,TGTGCCACCAGTGATTCCCGGACAGATTTGAACACTGAAGCTTTCTTT
TRBV5-1,-,16,TRBJ1-3,-,CASSLGQALSGNTIYF,TGCGCCAGCAGCTTGGGGCAGGCGCTCTCTGGAAACACCATATATTTT
TRBV18,-,17,TRBJ1-2,-,CASSPKTGALGDYGYTF,TGTGCCAGCTCACCTAAGACAGGTGCCCTTGGGGACTATGGCTACACCTTC
TRBV5-1,few,14,TRBJ2-7,TRBD1,CASSLGQGMGEQYF,TGCGCCAGCAGCTTGGGACAGGGAATGGGGGAGCAGTACTTC
TRBV5-3,-,16,TRBJ1-1,TRBD1,CARSGTGGKMNTEAFF,TGTGCCAGAAGCGGGACAGGGGGCAAAATGAACACTGAAGCTTTCTTT
TRBV28,-,14,TRBJ2-2,TRBD1,CASSQGGRNGELFF,TGTGCCAGCAGCCAAGGGGGCCGGAACGGGGAGCTGTTTTTT
TRBV7-9,-,11,TRBJ2-1,-,CASSLINEQFF,TGTGCCAGCAGCCTTATCAATGAGCAGTTCTTC
TRBV12-5,-,14,TRBJ2-1,-,CASGLNSGVNEQFF,TGTGCTAGTGGTTTGAATTCAGGGGTCAATGAGCAGTTCTTC
TRBV2,-,14,TRBJ2-1,-,CANLPTVEDNEQFF,TGTGCCAATTTACCGACGGTAGAGGACAATGAGCAGTTCTTC
TRBV5-1,-,15,TRBJ1-1,-,CASSLSQVPNTEAFF,TGCGCCAGCAGCTTGTCACAGGTACCGAACACTGAAGCTTTCTTT
TRBV9,-,14,TRBJ2-7,TRBD2,CASSLSGSSHEQYF,TGTGCCAGCAGCCTAAGCGGGAGCAGCCACGAGCAGTACTTC